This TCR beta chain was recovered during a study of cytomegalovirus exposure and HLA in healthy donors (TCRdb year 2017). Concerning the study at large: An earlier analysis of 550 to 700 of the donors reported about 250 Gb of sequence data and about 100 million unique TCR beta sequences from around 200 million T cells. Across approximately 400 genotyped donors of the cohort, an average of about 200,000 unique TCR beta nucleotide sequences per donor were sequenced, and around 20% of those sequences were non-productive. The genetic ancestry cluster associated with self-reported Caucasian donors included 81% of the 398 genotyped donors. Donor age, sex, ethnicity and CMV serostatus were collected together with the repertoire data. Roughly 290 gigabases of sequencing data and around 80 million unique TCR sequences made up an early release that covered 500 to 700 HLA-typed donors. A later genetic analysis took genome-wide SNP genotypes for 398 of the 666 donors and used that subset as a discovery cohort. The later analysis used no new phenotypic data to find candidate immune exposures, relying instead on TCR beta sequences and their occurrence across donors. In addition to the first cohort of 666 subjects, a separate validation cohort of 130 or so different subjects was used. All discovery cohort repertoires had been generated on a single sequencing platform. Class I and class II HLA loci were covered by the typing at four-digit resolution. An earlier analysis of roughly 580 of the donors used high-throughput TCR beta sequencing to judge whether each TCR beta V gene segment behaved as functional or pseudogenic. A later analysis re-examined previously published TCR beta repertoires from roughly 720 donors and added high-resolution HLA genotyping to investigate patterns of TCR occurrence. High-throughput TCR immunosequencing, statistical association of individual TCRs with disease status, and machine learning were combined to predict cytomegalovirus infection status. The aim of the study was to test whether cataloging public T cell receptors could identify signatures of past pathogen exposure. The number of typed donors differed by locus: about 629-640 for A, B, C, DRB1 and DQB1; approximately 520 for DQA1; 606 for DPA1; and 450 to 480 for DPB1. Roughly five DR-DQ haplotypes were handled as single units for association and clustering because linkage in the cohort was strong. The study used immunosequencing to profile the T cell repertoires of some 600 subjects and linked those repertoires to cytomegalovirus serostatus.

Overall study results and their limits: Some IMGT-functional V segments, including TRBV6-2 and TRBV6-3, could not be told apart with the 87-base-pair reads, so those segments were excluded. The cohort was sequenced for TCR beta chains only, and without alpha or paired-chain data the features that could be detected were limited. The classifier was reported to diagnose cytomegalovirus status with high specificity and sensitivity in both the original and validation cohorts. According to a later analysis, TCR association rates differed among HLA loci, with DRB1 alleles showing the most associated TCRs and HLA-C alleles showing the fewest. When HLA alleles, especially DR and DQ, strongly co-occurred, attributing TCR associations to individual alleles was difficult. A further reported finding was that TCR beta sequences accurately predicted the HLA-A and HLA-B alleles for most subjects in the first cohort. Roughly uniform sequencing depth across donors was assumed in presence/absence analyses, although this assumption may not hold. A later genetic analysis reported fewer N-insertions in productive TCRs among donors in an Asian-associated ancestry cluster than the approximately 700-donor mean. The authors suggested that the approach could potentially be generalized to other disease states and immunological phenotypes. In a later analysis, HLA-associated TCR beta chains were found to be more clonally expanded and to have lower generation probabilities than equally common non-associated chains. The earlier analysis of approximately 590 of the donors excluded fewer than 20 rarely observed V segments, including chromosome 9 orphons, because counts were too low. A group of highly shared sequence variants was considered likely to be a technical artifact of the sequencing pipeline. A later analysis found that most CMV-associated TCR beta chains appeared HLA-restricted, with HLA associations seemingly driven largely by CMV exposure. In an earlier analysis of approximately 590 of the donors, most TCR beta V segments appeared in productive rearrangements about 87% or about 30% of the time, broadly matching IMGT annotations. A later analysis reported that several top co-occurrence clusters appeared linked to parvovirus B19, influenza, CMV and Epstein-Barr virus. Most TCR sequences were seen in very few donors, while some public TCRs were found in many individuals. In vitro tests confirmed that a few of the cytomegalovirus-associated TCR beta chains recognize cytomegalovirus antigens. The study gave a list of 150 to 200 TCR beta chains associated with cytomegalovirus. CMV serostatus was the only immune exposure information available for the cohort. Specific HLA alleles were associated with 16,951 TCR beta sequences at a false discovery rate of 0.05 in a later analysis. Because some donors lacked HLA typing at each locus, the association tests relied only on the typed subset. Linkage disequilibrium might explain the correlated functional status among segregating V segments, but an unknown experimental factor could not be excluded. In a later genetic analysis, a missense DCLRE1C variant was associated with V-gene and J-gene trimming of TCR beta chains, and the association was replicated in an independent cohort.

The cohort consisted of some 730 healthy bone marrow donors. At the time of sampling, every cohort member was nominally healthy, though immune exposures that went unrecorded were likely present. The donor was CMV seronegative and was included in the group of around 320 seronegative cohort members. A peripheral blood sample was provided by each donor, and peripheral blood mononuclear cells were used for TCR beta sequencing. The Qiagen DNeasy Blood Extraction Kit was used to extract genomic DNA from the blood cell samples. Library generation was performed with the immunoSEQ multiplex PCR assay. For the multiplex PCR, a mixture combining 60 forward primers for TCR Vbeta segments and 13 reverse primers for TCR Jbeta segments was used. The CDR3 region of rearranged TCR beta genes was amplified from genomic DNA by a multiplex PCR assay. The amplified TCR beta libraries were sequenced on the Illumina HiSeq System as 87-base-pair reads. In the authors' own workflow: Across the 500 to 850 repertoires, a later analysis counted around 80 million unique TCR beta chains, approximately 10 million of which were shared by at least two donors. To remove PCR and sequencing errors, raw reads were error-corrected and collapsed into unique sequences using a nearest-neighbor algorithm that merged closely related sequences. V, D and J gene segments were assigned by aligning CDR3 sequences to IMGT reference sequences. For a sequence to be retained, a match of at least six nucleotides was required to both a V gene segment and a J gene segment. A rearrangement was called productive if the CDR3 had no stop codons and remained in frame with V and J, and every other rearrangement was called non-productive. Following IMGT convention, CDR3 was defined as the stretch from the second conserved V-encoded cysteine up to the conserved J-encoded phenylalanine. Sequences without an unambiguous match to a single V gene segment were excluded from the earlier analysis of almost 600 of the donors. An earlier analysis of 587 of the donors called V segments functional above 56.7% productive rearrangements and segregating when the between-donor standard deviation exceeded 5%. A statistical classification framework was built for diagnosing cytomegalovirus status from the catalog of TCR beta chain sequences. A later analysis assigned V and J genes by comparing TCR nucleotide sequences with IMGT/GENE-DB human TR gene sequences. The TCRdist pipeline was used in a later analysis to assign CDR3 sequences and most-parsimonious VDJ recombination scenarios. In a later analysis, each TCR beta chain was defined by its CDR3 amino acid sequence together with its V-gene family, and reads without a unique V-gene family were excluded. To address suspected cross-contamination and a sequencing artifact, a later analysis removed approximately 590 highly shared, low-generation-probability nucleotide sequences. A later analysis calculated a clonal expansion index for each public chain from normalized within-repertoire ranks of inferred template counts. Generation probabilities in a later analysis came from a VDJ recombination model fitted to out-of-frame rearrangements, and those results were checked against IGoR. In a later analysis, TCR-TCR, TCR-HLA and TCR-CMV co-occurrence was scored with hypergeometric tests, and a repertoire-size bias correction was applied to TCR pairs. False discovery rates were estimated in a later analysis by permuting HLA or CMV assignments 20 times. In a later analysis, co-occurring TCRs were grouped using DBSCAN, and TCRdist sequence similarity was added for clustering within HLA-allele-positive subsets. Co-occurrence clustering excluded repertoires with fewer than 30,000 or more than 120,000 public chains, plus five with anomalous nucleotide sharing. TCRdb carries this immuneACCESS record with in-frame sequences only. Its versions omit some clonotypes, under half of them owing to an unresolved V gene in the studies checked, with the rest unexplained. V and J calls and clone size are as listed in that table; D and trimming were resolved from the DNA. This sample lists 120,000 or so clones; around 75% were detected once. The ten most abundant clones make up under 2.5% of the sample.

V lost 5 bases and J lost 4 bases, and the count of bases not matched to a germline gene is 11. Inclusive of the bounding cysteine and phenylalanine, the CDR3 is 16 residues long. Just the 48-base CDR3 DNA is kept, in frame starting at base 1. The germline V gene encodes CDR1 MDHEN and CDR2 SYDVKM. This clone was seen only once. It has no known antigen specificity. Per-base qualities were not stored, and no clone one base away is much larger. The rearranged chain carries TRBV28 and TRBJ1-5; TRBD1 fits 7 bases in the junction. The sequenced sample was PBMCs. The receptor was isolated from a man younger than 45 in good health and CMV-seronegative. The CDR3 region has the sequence CASSKAGQGENQPQHF. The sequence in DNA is TGTGCCAGCAGTAAAGCAGGCCAGGGGGAAAATCAGCCCCAGCATTTT.